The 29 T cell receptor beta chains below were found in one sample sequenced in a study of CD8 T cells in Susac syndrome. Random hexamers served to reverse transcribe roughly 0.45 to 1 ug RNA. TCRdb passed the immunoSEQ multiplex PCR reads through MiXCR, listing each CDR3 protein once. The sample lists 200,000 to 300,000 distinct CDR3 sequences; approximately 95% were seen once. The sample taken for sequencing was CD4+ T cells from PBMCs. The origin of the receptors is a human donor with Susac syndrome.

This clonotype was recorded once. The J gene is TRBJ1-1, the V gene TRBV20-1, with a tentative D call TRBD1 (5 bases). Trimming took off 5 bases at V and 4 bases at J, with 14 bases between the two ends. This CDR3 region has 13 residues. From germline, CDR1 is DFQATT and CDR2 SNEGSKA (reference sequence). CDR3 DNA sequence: TGCAGTGCTCTGGTGGGGGGGGGCACTGAAGCTTTCTTT. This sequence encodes CSALVGGGTEAFF.

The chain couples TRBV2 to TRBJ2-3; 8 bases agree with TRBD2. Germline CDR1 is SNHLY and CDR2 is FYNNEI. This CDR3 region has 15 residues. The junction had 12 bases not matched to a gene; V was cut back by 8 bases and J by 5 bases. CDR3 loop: CASPGGSGMRDTQYF. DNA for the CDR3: TGTGCCAGCCCCGGGGGTAGCGGGATGAGAGATACGCAGTATTTT.

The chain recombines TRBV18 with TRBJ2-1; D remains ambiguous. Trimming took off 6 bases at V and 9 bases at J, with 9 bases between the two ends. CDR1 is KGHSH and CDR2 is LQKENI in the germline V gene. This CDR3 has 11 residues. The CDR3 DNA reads TGTGCCAGCTCCCCGAAGGGTGAGCAGTTCTTC. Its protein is CASSPKGEQFF.

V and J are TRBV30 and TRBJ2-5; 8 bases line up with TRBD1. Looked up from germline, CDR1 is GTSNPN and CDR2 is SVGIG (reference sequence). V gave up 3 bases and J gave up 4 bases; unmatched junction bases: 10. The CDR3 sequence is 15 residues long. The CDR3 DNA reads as TGTGCCTGGAGAAAGACAGGGGTGGGTCCAGAGACCCAGTACTTC. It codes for CAWRKTGVGPETQYF.

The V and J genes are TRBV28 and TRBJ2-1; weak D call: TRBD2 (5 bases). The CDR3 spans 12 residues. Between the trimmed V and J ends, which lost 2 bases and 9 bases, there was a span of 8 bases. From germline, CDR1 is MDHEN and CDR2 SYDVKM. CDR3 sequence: CASSLPRGEQFF. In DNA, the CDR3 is TGTGCCAGCAGTTTACCTCGGGGTGAGCAGTTCTTC.

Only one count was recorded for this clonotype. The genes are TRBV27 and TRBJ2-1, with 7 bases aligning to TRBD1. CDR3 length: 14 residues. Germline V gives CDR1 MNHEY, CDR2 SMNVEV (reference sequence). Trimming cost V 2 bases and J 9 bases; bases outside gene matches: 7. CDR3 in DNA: TGTGCCAGCAGTTTACGACAGGGTGGCGGTGAGCAGTTCTTC. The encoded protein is CASSLRQGGGEQFF.

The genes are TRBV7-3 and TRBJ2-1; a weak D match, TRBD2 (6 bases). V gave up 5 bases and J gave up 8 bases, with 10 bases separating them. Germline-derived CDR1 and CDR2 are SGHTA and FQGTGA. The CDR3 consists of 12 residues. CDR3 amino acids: CASSKRRDEQFF. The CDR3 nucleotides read TGTGCCAGCAGCAAGCGGAGGGATGAGCAGTTCTTC.

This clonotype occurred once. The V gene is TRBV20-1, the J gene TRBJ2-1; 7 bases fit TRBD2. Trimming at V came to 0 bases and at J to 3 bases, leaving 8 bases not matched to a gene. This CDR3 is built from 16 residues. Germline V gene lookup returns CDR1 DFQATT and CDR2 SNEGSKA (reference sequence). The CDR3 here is CSARDNSGDIYNEQFF. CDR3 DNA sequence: TGCAGTGCTAGAGATAACAGCGGGGATATCTACAATGAGCAGTTCTTC.

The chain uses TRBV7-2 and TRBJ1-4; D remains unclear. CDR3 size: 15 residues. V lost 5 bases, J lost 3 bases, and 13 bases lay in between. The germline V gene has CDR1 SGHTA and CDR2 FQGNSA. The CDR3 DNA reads TGTGCCAGCAGCACCCGCGGCAGATCTAATGAAAAACTGTTTTTT. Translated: CASSTRGRSNEKLFF.

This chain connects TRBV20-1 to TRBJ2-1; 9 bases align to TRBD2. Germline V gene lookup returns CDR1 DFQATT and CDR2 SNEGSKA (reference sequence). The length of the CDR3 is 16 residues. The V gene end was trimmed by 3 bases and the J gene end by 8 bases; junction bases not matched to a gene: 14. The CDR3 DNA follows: TGCAGTGCTAGCGGGGCTAGCGGGACGCCAGGGGATGAGCAGTTCTTC. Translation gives CSASGASGTPGDEQFF.

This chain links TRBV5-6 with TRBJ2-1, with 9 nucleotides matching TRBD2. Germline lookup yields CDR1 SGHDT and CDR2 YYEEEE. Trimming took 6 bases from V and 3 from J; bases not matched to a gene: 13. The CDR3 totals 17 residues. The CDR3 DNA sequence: TGTGCCAGCATTGGACTGATAGCGGGAGAGGACTACAATGAGCAGTTCTTC. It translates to CASIGLIAGEDYNEQFF. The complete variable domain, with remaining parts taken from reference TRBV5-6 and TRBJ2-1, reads DAGVTQSPTHLIKTRGQQVTLRCSPKSGHDTVSWYQQALGQGPQFIFQYYEEEERQRGNFPDRFSGHQFPNYSSELNVNALLLGDSALYLCASIGLIAGEDYNEQFFGPGTRLTVL.

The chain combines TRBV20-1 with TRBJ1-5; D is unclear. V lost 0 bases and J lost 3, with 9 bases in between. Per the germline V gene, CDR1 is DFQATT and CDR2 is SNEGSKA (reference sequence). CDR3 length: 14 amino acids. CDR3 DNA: TGCAGTGCTAGAGACAGGTGGCCCAATCAGCCCCAGCATTTT. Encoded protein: CSARDRWPNQPQHF.

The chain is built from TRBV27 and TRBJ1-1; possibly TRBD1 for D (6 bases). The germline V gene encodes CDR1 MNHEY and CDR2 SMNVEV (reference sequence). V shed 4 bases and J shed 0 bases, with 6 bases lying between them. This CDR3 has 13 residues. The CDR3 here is CASSYRVNTEAFF. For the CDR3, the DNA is TGTGCCAGCAGTTACAGGGTGAACACTGAAGCTTTCTTT.

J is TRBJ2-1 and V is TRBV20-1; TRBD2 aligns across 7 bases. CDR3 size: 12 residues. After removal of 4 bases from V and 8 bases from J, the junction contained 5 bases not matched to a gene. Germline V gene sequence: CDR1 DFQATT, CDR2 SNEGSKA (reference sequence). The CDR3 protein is CSATGGLDEQFF. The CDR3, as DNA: TGCAGTGCTACCGGGGGGTTGGATGAGCAGTTCTTC.

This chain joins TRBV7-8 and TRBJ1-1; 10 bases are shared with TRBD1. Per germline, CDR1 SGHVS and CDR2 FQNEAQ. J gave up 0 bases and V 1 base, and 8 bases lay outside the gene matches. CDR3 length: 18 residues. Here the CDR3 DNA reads TGTGCCAGCAGCTTAGTACCGGGACAGGGGAGCTTGAACACTGAAGCTTTCTTT. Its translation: CASSLVPGQGSLNTEAFF.

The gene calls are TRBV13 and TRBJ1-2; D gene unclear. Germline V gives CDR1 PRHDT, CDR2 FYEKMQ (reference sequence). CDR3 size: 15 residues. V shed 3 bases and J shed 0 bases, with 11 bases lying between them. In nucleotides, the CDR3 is TGTGCCAGCAGCTTGGGTAGCGGAGCTAACTATGGCTACACCTTC. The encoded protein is CASSLGSGANYGYTF.

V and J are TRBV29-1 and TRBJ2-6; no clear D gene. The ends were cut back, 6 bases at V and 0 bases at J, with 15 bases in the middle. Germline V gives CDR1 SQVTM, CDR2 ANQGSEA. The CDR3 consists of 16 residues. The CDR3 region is CSVAPSRSSGANVLTF. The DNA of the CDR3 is TGCAGCGTCGCCCCGAGTAGGAGCTCTGGGGCCAACGTCCTGACTTTC.

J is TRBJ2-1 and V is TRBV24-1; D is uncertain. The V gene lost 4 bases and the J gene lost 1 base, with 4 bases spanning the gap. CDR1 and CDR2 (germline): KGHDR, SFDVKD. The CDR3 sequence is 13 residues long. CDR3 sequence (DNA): TGTGCCACCAGTGACGATTCCTACAATGAGCAGTTCTTC. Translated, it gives CATSDDSYNEQFF.

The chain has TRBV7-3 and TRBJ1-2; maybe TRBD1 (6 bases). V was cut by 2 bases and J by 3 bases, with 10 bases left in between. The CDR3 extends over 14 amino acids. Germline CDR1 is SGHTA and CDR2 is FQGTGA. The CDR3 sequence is CASSLQGNDYGYTF. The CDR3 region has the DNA TGTGCCAGCAGCTTACAGGGGAATGACTATGGCTACACCTTC.

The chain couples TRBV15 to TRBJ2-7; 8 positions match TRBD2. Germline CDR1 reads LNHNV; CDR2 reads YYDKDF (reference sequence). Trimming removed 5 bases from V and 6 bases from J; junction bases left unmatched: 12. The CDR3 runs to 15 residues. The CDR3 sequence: CATSLGGAGASEQYF. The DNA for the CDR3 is TGTGCCACCAGCCTCGGGGGAGCGGGAGCTTCCGAGCAGTACTTC.

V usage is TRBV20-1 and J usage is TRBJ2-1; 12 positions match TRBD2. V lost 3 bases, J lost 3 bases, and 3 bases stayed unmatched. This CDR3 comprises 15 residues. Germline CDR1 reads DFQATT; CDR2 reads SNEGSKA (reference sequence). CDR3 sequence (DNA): TGCAGTGCTAGGACTAGCGGGAGTGGCTACAATGAGCAGTTCTTC. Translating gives CSARTSGSGYNEQFF.

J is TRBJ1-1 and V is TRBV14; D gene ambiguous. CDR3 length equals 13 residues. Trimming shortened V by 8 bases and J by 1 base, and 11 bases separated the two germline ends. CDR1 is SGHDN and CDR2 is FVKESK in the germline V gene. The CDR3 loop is CASRRGPNTEAFF. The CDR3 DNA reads TGTGCCAGCCGCCGCGGGCCGAACACTGAAGCTTTCTTT.

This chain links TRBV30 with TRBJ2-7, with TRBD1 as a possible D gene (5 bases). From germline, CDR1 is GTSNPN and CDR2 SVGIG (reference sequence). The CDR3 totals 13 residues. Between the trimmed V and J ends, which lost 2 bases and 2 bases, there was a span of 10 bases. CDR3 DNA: TGTGCCTGGAGTACAGGACCCGCCTACGAGCAGTACTTC. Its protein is CAWSTGPAYEQYF.

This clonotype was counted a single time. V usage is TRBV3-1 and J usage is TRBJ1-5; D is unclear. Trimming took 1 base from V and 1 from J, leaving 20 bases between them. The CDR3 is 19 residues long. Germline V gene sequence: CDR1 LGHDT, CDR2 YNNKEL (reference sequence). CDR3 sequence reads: CASSQGFGREGRSNQPQHF. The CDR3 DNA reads TGTGCCAGCAGCCAAGGTTTTGGCCGGGAGGGAAGGAGCAATCAGCCCCAGCATTTT.

CDR3 amino acids: CATFSGTQETQYF. CDR3 sequence (DNA): TGTGCCACCTTTAGCGGGACCCAAGAGACCCAGTACTTC. The chain has TRBV24-1 and TRBJ2-5; 8 positions match TRBD2. V was pared by 9 bases and J by 1 base, with 3 bases of the junction left unmatched. From germline, CDR1 is KGHDR and CDR2 SFDVKD. The CDR3 length is 13 residues.

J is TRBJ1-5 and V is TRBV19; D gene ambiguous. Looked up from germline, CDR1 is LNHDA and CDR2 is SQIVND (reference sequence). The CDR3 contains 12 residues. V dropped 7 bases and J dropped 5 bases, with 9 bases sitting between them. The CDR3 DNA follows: TGTGCCAGTAAGGACGCTTATCAGCCCCAGCATTTT. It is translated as CASKDAYQPQHF.

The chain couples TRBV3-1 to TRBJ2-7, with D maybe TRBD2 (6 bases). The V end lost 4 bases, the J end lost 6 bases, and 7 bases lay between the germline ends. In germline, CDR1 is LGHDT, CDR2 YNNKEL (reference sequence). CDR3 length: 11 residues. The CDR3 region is CASSLSGEQYF. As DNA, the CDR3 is TGTGCCAGCAGCCTTAGCGGCGAGCAGTACTTC.

The CDR3 DNA follows: TGTGCCAGCAGTTTCTTTGGTATGGTCACACCATCCTACGAGCAGTACTTC. Protein sequence: CASSFFGMVTPSYEQYF. This chain connects TRBV12-3 or TRBV12-4 to TRBJ2-7; D gene unclear. Between the trimmed V and J ends, which lost 3 bases and 1 base, there was a span of 19 bases. This CDR3 spans 17 amino acids.

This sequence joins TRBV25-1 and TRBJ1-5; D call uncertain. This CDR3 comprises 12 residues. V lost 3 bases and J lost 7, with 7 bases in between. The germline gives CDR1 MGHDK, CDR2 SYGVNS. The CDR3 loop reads CASSDGLQPQHF. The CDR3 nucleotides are TGTGCCAGCAGTGATGGTCTGCAGCCCCAGCATTTT.